Listed below are T cell receptor beta chains from one sample, sequenced in a study of OX40 agonist ivuxolimab in advanced cancers. TCRdb's copy holds only in-frame clones and misses some; the assay was immunoSEQ multiplex PCR. The sample carries about 100,000 clones, 91% recorded once. This specimen consisted of CD4+ or CD8+ T cells sorted from blood, obtained in a trial of the OX40 agonist ivuxolimab. These TCRs come from an adult with an advanced solid tumor such as melanoma, head and neck, liver or kidney cancer. CDR3s include the opening cysteine and the closing phenylalanine or tryptophan. The D gene is left open where the match is weak. Rows give clone size only sometimes, using once, few, many, or a class for an expanded clone.

J gene,clone size,V gene,D gene,CDR3 DNA,CDR3 protein
TRBJ2-3,-,TRBV5-4,-,TGTGCCAGCAGCTTGGGGCAGGGCGCAGATACGCAGTATTTT,CASSLGQGADTQYF
TRBJ2-2,-,TRBV7-3,-,TGTGCCAGCAGCCAGAGGGCAAACACCGGGGAGCTGTTTTTT,CASSQRANTGELFF
TRBJ2-1,-,TRBV2,-,TGTGCCAGCAGTGAAAATGGATTGAGCTCCTACAATGAGCAGTTCTTC,CASSENGLSSYNEQFF
TRBJ1-5,-,TRBV28,-,TGTGCCAGCAGTATAATAGCGTATAGCAATCAGCCCCAGCATTTT,CASSIIAYSNQPQHF
TRBJ2-5,-,TRBV5-1,TRBD1,TGCGCCAGCAACCTGGGGGGGACAGGGCCAGAGACCCAGTACTTC,CASNLGGTGPETQYF
TRBJ1-3,-,TRBV7-6,TRBD1,TGTGCCAGCAGCCCCCGGACAGGGCTAACGCCTGGAAACACCATATATTTT,CASSPRTGLTPGNTIYF
TRBJ1-1,-,TRBV5-1,-,TGCGCCAGCAGCTTGGATGAGGGGCGGGCTTTCTTT,CASSLDEGRAFF
TRBJ2-1,-,TRBV19,-,TGTGCCAGTAGTACCCGCTACAATGAGCAGTTCTTC,CASSTRYNEQFF
TRBJ1-2,-,TRBV19,-,TGTGCCAGTAGTATTGGCGTCCGGAACTATGGCTACACCTTC,CASSIGVRNYGYTF
TRBJ2-7,-,TRBV6-1,TRBD2,TGTGCCAGCCAACTAGCGATCTCCTACGAGCAGTACTTC,CASQLAISYEQYF
TRBJ2-1,once,TRBV7-2,-,TGTGCCAGCAGCCTTTGGACAGATGCTGGCAATGAGCAGTTCTTC,CASSLWTDAGNEQFF
TRBJ1-1,once,TRBV5-1,-,TGCGCCAGCAGCGGGGGACTCCTAGGGACTGAAGCTTTCTTT,CASSGGLLGTEAFF
TRBJ2-6,-,TRBV5-8,-,TGTGCCAGCAGCTTGGCTGGTAGGGGACGTGGGGCCAACGTCCTGACTTTC,CASSLAGRGRGANVLTF
TRBJ2-1,-,TRBV28,TRBD1,TGTGCCAGCAGCCCCGGGACAGGGTACAATGAGCAGTTCTTC,CASSPGTGYNEQFF
TRBJ1-2,-,TRBV20-1,TRBD1,TGCAGTGCTACAGACAGGGCCGGCTACACCTTC,CSATDRAGYTF
TRBJ1-2,-,TRBV6-6,-,TGTGCCAGCAGTACTCCAGGGAGCTTTATCTACGGTGGCTACACCTTC,CASSTPGSFIYGGYTF
TRBJ1-4,-,TRBV30,-,TGTGCCTGGAGACAGGGCCGGGAAAATCAAAAACTGTTTTTT,CAWRQGRENQKLFF
TRBJ2-7,-,TRBV21-1,-,TGTGCCAGCAGCAAAGCTGGCGGGAGCTCCTACGAGCAGTACTTC,CASSKAGGSSYEQYF
TRBJ2-7,-,TRBV4-3,TRBD2,TGCGCCAGCAGCCAAGGCACCGGGACTAGCGGCCTTGGGCAGTACTTC,CASSQGTGTSGLGQYF
TRBJ2-7,once,TRBV28,TRBD1,TGTGCCAGCAGTTTGGACAGGGCCTACGAGCAGTACTTC,CASSLDRAYEQYF
TRBJ2-4,once,TRBV6-6,TRBD1,TGTGCCAGCAGCCCCGGACAGGGGACAAACATTCAGTACTTC,CASSPGQGTNIQYF
TRBJ2-3,-,TRBV7-3,-,TGTGCCAGCAGCCAATCCGGCACAGATACGCAGTATTTT,CASSQSGTDTQYF
TRBJ2-7,-,TRBV5-4,TRBD1,TGTGCCAGCAGCCCCAAGGGGGGACAGGGACCCTACGAGCAGTACTTC,CASSPKGGQGPYEQYF
TRBJ2-7,-,TRBV4-2,TRBD2,TGTGCCAGCAGCCACCAGGCGGGAGGGCAGGCCTACGAGCAGTACTTC,CASSHQAGGQAYEQYF
TRBJ2-1,-,TRBV27,TRBD1,TGTGCCAGCAGTCCCGGGACAGGGTCATCCCATACTGAGCAGTTCTTC,CASSPGTGSSHTEQFF